These T cell receptor beta chains were read from a single sample in a study of PD-1 blockade in classical Hodgkin lymphoma. Assay used: immunoSEQ multiplex PCR; TCRdb lists only in-frame clones, some missing. The table includes 30,000 to 40,000 clones, 75% to 90% detected once. The sequencing sample was made of CD4+ T cells from blood. The receptors here all came from a human donor with classical Hodgkin lymphoma. CDR3s include the opening cysteine and the closing phenylalanine or tryptophan. The D gene is left open where the match is weak.

cdr3_nt cdr3_aa j_call v_call d_call
TGTGCCAGCAGTTACGGGACCCCAGGGTATGGCTACACCTTC CASSYGTPGYGYTF TRBJ1-2 TRBV6-5 -
TGTGCCAGTAGTATCCCAGGGGTTGGCACAGATACGCAGTATTTT CASSIPGVGTDTQYF TRBJ2-3 TRBV19 -
TGTGCCAGCAGCCTGAAGACAGGGCTGAACACTGAAGCTTTCTTT CASSLKTGLNTEAFF TRBJ1-1 TRBV5-4 TRBD1
TGTGCCAGCAGGGGCCTTAGCAATCAGCCCCAGCATTTT CASRGLSNQPQHF TRBJ1-5 TRBV6-5 -
TGTGCCAGCAGCCTGGGACTAGCGGGAGGGGGTGACCGAGAGACCCAGTACTTC CASSLGLAGGGDRETQYF TRBJ2-5 TRBV5-4 TRBD2
TGTGCCAGTTTCTACCACACTGAAGCTTTCTTT CASFYHTEAFF TRBJ1-1 TRBV6-1 -
TGTGCCAGCAGTGGCGGGACAGGGAAACAGCCCCAGCATTTT CASSGGTGKQPQHF TRBJ1-5 TRBV28 TRBD1
TGTGCCAGCAGCTTCTCCCTGACAGGGGGCAAAAACATTCAGTACTTC CASSFSLTGGKNIQYF TRBJ2-4 TRBV5-5 TRBD1
TGTGCCAGCAGTTTGTGGAATCCGGGACAGGGAATTGGCTACACCTTC CASSLWNPGQGIGYTF TRBJ1-2 TRBV28 TRBD1
TGTGCCAGCAGGCCATTGAACACTGAAGCTTTCTTT CASRPLNTEAFF TRBJ1-1 TRBV7-2 -
TGTGCCAGCAGCCTCGGACAGGGGCCTGGCGAGCAGTACTTC CASSLGQGPGEQYF TRBJ2-7 TRBV7-2 TRBD1
TGTGCCAGCAGCTTAACTAGCGGGGGGGCAGGGACCCAGTACTTC CASSLTSGGAGTQYF TRBJ2-5 TRBV7-2 TRBD2